This TCR beta chain is drawn from a study of blood T cell repertoires in COVID-19. The authors' processing: It was from reference gene primer amplification that nucleated cell counts were estimated. Using immunoSEQ multiplex PCR, the repertoire was profiled, and TCRdb retains in-frame clones only, with some absent. Clone size and the V and J calls come from that table; the DNA yielded D and trimming. The sample holds 300,000 to 400,000 clones, about 90% seen once. The origin of this receptor is a woman aged 45-59 years with COVID-19, enrolled during active disease. Sequenced material: peripheral blood.

The CDR3 region is CASSLNGGEISYGYTF. CDR3 nucleotide sequence: TGTGCCAGCAGCTTAAACGGCGGTGAAATCTCCTATGGCTACACCTTC. V usage is TRBV7-2 and J usage is TRBJ1-2; D is unresolved. Trimming cost V 2 bases and J 4 bases, with 17 bases left between them. Germline V lookup: CDR1 SGHTA, CDR2 FQGNSA. This CDR3 is 16 amino acids long.